The present entry profiles one TCR beta chain with its context. What it binds is unknown. The read gets to within 3 residues of the CDR3 end, and the germline J gene fills in the rest. The data stem from a study of T cells in women clearing cervical HPV infection. Study findings and constraints: CIN3+ cases had significantly higher TCR richness than controls; evenness did not differ. TRBV6-7 abundance was lower in cases than controls (around 0.1% versus 0.15%).

The data were produced by immunoSEQ multiplex PCR, yet TCRdb's version contains in-frame clones alone and is incomplete. In total, the table holds roughly 48,000 clones. This CDR3 has 15 amino acids. V lost 3 bases and J lost 0, with 12 bases in between. The V gene's germline CDR1 is SGHRS and CDR2 YFSETQ. The sequenced material came from blood buffy coat. This chain joins TRBV5-1 and TRBJ2-5, with D hard to call. The TCR sequence derives from a woman aged 18-70 years with a cervical HPV16 infection that either progressed to CIN3+ or cleared (not recorded which). The CDR3 is CASSSTSKYQETQYF. Partial CDR3 DNA: TGCGCCAGCAGCTCGACATCAAAGTACCAAGAGACC.